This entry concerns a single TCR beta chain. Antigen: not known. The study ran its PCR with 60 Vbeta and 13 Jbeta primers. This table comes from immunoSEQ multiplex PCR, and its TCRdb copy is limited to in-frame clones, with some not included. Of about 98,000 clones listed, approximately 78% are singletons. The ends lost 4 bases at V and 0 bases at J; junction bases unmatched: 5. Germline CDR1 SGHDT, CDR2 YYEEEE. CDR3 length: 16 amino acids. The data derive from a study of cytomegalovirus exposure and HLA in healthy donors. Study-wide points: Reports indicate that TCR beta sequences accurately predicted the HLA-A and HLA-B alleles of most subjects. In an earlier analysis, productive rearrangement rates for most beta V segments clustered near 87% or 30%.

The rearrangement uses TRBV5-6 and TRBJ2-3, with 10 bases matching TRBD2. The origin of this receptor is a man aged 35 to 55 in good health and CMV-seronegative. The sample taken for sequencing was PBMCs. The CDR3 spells CASSTSGRESTDTQYF. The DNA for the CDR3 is TGTGCCAGCAGCACCAGCGGGAGGGAAAGCACAGATACGCAGTATTTT.